The 24 T cell receptor beta chains below were found in one sample sequenced in a study of graft-versus-host responses after intestinal transplantation (dated by TCRdb to the early 2020s). Library creation used the immunoSEQ multiplex PCR assay. TCRdb limited this immuneACCESS table to in-frame rearrangements with V and J called. A share of clones is missing; checked studies link under half to unresolved V genes, and the rest is unexplained. Across this sample there are 80,000 to 100,000 clones, with more than 85% seen only once. Of the sample, 0.15% to 0.2% falls within the top ten clones. These receptors are not linked to any known antigen. Explained via the paper, the time point label denotes: cells obtained before transplantation from donor or recipient. The material sequenced was unstimulated CD4+ T cells sorted from spleen or lymph node cells, taken before intestinal transplant. The source is a human donor who received an intestinal transplant.

The chain uses TRBV27 and TRBJ1-6; 11 bases match TRBD1. Germline V gives CDR1 MNHEY, CDR2 SMNVEV (reference sequence). The CDR3 has 19 amino acids. With V trimmed by 5 bases and J by 8 bases, 17 bases remained unmatched. The CDR3 protein is CASSRSGTGGGSGYSPLHF. CDR3 DNA sequence: TGTGCCAGCAGTCGATCCGGGACAGGGGGGGGGTCGGGATATTCACCCCTCCACTTT.

This sequence joins TRBV10-2 and TRBJ2-3, with 12 bases that match TRBD1. The CDR3 contains 21 residues. With V trimmed by 8 bases and J by 5 bases, 26 bases remained unmatched. From germline, CDR1 is WSHSY and CDR2 SAAADI. In nucleotides, the CDR3 is TGCGCCAGCGTCCGGGACAGGGGGCGAGGCGGGACCAGCACCCACGGAGATACGCAGTATTTT. Its protein is CASVRDRGRGGTSTHGDTQYF.

This chain uses TRBV4-1 with TRBJ1-2; D unresolved. V was trimmed by 1 base and J by 0 bases, leaving 9 bases between them. This CDR3 has 15 amino acids. Germline V gene lookup returns CDR1 MGHRA and CDR2 YSYEKL. The CDR3 DNA reads TGCGCCAGCAGCCAAGTCCCGTTAGCTAACTATGGCTACACCTTC. Protein: CASSQVPLANYGYTF.

This rearrangement joins TRBV6-4 to TRBJ2-1; 13 nucleotides align to TRBD2. The junction had 4 bases not matched to a gene; V was cut back by 4 bases and J by 7 bases. This CDR3 has 15 amino acids. The V gene's germline CDR1 is MRHNA and CDR2 SNTAGT. CDR3 region: CASSVRLAGGNEQFF. For the CDR3, the DNA is TGTGCCAGCAGTGTACGACTAGCGGGAGGAAATGAGCAGTTCTTC.

The chain couples TRBV14 to TRBJ2-7, with D tentatively TRBD1 (6 bases). The CDR3 is made up of 13 amino acids. With 4 bases removed from V and 0 bases from J, the gap between germline ends came to 7 bases. Per germline, CDR1 SGHDN and CDR2 FVKESK. The CDR3 DNA is TGTGCCAGCAGCCGGACAGTCTCCTACGAGCAGTACTTC. Encoded protein: CASSRTVSYEQYF.

CDR3 amino acids: CASSEDNYEQYF. For the CDR3, the DNA is TGTGCCAGCAGTGAGGACAATTACGAGCAGTACTTC. The chain combines TRBV25-1 with TRBJ2-7; TRBD1 is a possible D gene (5 bases). The length of the CDR3 is 12 residues. Trimming pared 3 bases from V and 4 bases from J, leaving 7 bases between. Germline CDR1 reads MGHDK; CDR2 reads SYGVNS.

CDR3 nucleotide sequence: TGTGCCAGCAAGCAGGGGATCCGACAGGGGCAGTATGGCTACACCTTC. As protein: CASKQGIRQGQYGYTF. The gene calls are TRBV6-6 and TRBJ1-2, with 8 bases identical to TRBD1. Per germline, CDR1 MNHNY and CDR2 SVGAGI (reference sequence). CDR3 size: 16 residues. After removal of 7 bases from V and 5 bases from J, the junction contained 15 bases not matched to a gene.

The chain employs TRBV4-2 and TRBJ2-3; 9 bases agree with TRBD2. Per the germline V gene, CDR1 is LGHNA and CDR2 is YNFKEQ. With V trimmed by 4 bases and J by 2 bases, 7 bases remained unmatched. The CDR3 length is 16 residues. The CDR3 sequence: CASSRGLATFTDTQYF. The CDR3 DNA reads as TGTGCCAGCAGCCGGGGACTAGCTACATTCACAGATACGCAGTATTTT.

This clone was observed a single time. The V and J genes are TRBV27 and TRBJ2-7; D gene ambiguous. Germline CDR1 MNHEY, CDR2 SMNVEV (reference sequence). Between the trimmed V and J ends, which lost 5 bases and 4 bases, there was a span of 6 bases. The CDR3 extends over 11 amino acids. CDR3 amino acids: CASSALYEQYF. The CDR3 region has the DNA TGTGCCAGCAGTGCACTTTACGAGCAGTACTTC.

The chain links TRBV7-8 to TRBJ1-6; TRBD1 agrees at 7 bases. The CDR3 spans 15 residues. V shed 5 bases and J 8 bases; nucleotides not matched to a gene: 9. Looked up from germline, CDR1 is SGHVS and CDR2 is FQNEAQ. CDR3 sequence (DNA): TGTGCCAGCAGCAGAGAAGACAGGGATGATTCACCCCTCCACTTT. Translating gives CASSREDRDDSPLHF.

The chain carries TRBV5-6 and TRBJ2-7; 9 bases match TRBD1. The germline V gene has CDR1 SGHDT and CDR2 YYEEEE. Unmatched junction bases numbered 8, after V lost 4 bases and J lost 6 bases. CDR3 length equals 14 residues. CDR3 sequence: CASSLRDRAVEQYF. The CDR3 DNA follows: TGTGCCAGCAGCCTCCGGGACAGGGCGGTCGAGCAGTACTTC.

V is TRBV7-8 and J is TRBJ1-2; no reliable D call. The CDR3 loop spans 19 amino acids. With 5 bases removed from V and 5 bases from J, the gap between germline ends came to 30 bases. Germline values: CDR1 SGHVS, CDR2 FQNEAQ. The CDR3 bases are TGTGCCAGCAGCCCTAAAAGAACAGCAACCCTCCGCCCTTCTTATGGCTACACCTTC. It translates to CASSPKRTATLRPSYGYTF. The full variable domain, with the rest looked up from reference TRBV7-8 and TRBJ1-2, is GAGVSQSPRYKVAKRGQDVALRCDPISGHVSLFWYQQALGQGPEFLTYFQNEAQLDKSGLPSDRFFAERPEGSVSTLKIQRTQQEDSAVYLCASSPKRTATLRPSYGYTFGSGTRLTVV.

The V call is TRBV10-2, the J call TRBJ2-1; TRBD2 agrees at 11 bases. J was trimmed by 0 bases and V by 4 bases; bases with no gene match: 2. This CDR3 has 16 amino acids. Germline CDR1 reads WSHSY; CDR2 reads SAAADI. Here the CDR3 reads CASSGTSGSSYNEQFF. The CDR3 DNA follows: TGCGCCAGCAGTGGAACTAGCGGGAGCTCCTACAATGAGCAGTTCTTC.

The rearrangement links TRBV27 to TRBJ1-4; the match to TRBD1 covers 9 bases. V gave up 2 bases and J gave up 1 base; unmatched junction bases: 11. The germline CDR1 and CDR2 sequences are MNHEY and SMNVEV (reference sequence). The CDR3 covers 19 residues. In nucleotides, the CDR3 is TGTGCCAGCAGTTTAAGCGGTTGGGACAGGGTGTTAACTAATGAAAAACTGTTTTTT. It is translated as CASSLSGWDRVLTNEKLFF.

The chain carries TRBV7-2 and TRBJ1-5; D is possibly TRBD1 (5 bases). CDR3 length: 16 amino acids. In germline, CDR1 is SGHTA, CDR2 FQGNSA. Trimming stripped 0 bases from V and 4 bases from J, with 13 bases between. Here the CDR3 DNA reads TGTGCCAGCAGCTTAGCCGGGACGGGGGTAAATCAGCCCCAGCATTTT. Amino acids: CASSLAGTGVNQPQHF.

The V gene is TRBV6-1, the J gene TRBJ1-2; the D gene is possibly TRBD1 (6 bases). The V gene's germline CDR1 is MNHNS and CDR2 SASEGT. The CDR3 is made up of 14 amino acids. V lost 3 bases, J lost 7 bases, and 15 bases lay in between. This chain's CDR3 is CASSDVQGLFGYTF. The CDR3 region has the DNA TGTGCCAGCAGTGACGTACAGGGTTTGTTTGGCTACACCTTC.

This clone has just one count. This chain joins TRBV5-1 and TRBJ2-1, with D perhaps matching TRBD2 (6 bases). From germline, CDR1 is SGHRS and CDR2 YFSETQ. The V and J ends lost 0 bases and 4 bases respectively, with 14 bases between them. There are 16 residues in the CDR3. CDR3 region: CASSLEVGEVYNEQFF. The DNA of the CDR3 is TGCGCCAGCAGCTTGGAGGTTGGGGAGGTATACAATGAGCAGTTCTTC.

A word on this clone: Germline is not matched at one junction end, which may reflect a read error. The V and J genes are TRBV19 and TRBJ2-1; 9 nucleotides line up with TRBD2. Germline loops: CDR1 LNHDA, CDR2 SQIVND (reference sequence). The CDR3 extends over 14 amino acids. The CDR3 sequence is CASSIDLGSGSLIF. The CDR3 DNA reads TGTGCCAGTAGTATAGATCTAGGTAGCGGGAGCTTAATCTTC.

This clone was seen only once. This sequence joins TRBV28 and TRBJ2-1; 12 bases are a match to TRBD2. V trimming: 6 bases; J trimming: 7 bases; junction bases outside the gene matches: 10. Germline CDR1 and CDR2: MDHEN and SYDVKM. The CDR3 runs 16 residues. The CDR3 here is CASSGLAGKRKNEQFF. In DNA, the CDR3 is TGTGCCAGCAGCGGACTAGCGGGGAAAAGGAAGAATGAGCAGTTCTTC.

This clone was seen only a few times. The chain employs TRBV28 and TRBJ2-1; 11 nucleotides line up with TRBD2. After removal of 6 bases from V and 12 bases from J, the junction contained 22 bases not matched to a gene. The CDR3 covers 18 residues. Looked up from germline, CDR1 is MDHEN and CDR2 is SYDVKM. CDR3 coding DNA: TGTGCCAGCAGCTTGAATCGACTAGCGGGAAAGGTTAGCAGTGCGCAGTTCTTC. It specifies CASSLNRLAGKVSSAQFF.

The table lists this clone with a few counts. The V and J genes are TRBV6-1 and TRBJ1-5; D unresolved. The CDR3 is made up of 15 amino acids. The germline gives CDR1 MNHNS, CDR2 SASEGT. Trimming shortened V by 5 bases and J by 0 bases, and 11 bases separated the two germline ends. The CDR3, as DNA: TGTGCCAGCAGTACCTTCGGTTATAGCAATCAGCCCCAGCATTTT. Translation gives CASSTFGYSNQPQHF.

The CDR3 here is CASSQARQGETGELFF. Here the CDR3 DNA reads TGCGCCAGCAGCCAAGCTAGACAGGGAGAGACCGGGGAGCTGTTTTTT. This chain uses TRBV4-1 with TRBJ2-2, with 7 nucleotides matching TRBD1. V was pared by 1 base and J by 5 bases, with 7 bases of the junction left unmatched. CDR1 and CDR2 (germline): MGHRA, YSYEKL. The CDR3 loop spans 16 amino acids.

The CDR3 region is CASKKEVGAQTQYF. The CDR3 nucleotides are TGTGCCAGCAAAAAGGAGGTAGGTGCGCAGACCCAGTACTTC. The rearrangement joins TRBV2 to TRBJ2-5; possibly TRBD2 for D (5 bases). There are 14 residues in the CDR3. In germline, CDR1 is SNHLY, CDR2 FYNNEI. Trimming removed 7 bases at V and 6 bases at J, with 18 bases between. The whole variable domain, remainder taken from reference TRBV2 and TRBJ2-5, is EPEVTQTPSHQVTQMGQEVILRCVPISNHLYFYWYRQILGQKVEFLVSFYNNEISEKSEIFDDQFSVERPDGSNFTLKIRSTKLEDSAMYFCASKKEVGAQTQYFGPGTRLLVL.

J is TRBJ2-3 and V is TRBV29-1; D is possibly TRBD2 (5 bases). Germline V CDR1 and CDR2: SQVTM, ANQGSEA. The V end lost 6 bases, the J end lost 6 bases, and 19 bases lay between the germline ends. This CDR3 region has 14 residues. CDR3 nucleotides: TGCAGCGTCCACCTCCGACTATTGCCCGATACGCAGTATTTT. This translates into CSVHLRLLPDTQYF.